These T cell receptor beta chains were read from a single sample in a study of vaccination effects on CD4 cells after COVID-19. Some clones are missing from TCRdb's copy, which holds only in-frame ones; the method was immunoSEQ multiplex PCR. The sample includes 25,000 to 30,000 clones, about 70% of them seen just once. Their cognate antigens are unknown. Sample: CD4+ T cells from PBMCs cultured with HCoV-NL63 spike peptides, taken before COVID-19 vaccination. The receptors come from a human donor who received a COVID-19 vaccine. Each CDR3 is given with its conserved first and last residue. The D gene is left open where the match is weak. Expanded clones are given a class, and other clones once, few, many or no size at all.

V gene,D gene,J gene,clone size,CDR3 protein,CDR3 DNA
TRBV2,TRBD1,TRBJ1-2,once,CASSPLQGAGGYTF,TGTGCCAGCAGTCCTCTACAGGGGGCGGGTGGCTACACCTTC
TRBV7-6,.,TRBJ2-5,.,CASSLPGGLQETQYF,TGTGCCAGCAGCTTACCAGGGGGACTCCAAGAGACCCAGTACTTC
TRBV6-1,TRBD1,TRBJ1-2,.,CASSEGRGHHYGYTF,TGTGCCAGCAGTGAGGGCAGGGGGCATCACTATGGCTACACCTTC
TRBV3-1/TRBV3-2,.,TRBJ1-1,.,CASSQKVGGNTEAFF,TGTGCCAGCAGCCAAAAGGTTGGGGGTAACACTGAAGCTTTCTTT
TRBV7-9,.,TRBJ1-4,few,CASSPPGDPDEKLFF,TGTGCCAGCAGCCCCCCAGGAGATCCGGATGAAAAACTGTTTTTT
TRBV5-1,.,TRBJ1-2,.,CASTSGTLSNYGYTF,TGCGCCAGCACTTCCGGGACTCTCTCTAACTATGGCTACACCTTC
TRBV9,.,TRBJ2-5,.,CASGGLGETQYF,TGTGCCAGCGGGGGGTTGGGAGAGACCCAGTACTTC
TRBV6-5,.,TRBJ1-1,.,CASTREGSTEAFF,TGTGCCAGCACCCGCGAGGGGAGCACTGAAGCTTTCTTT
TRBV6-5,TRBD1,TRBJ1-3,.,CASSRDRGAGNTIYF,TGTGCCAGCAGCCGCGACAGGGGGGCAGGAAACACCATATATTTT
TRBV5-8,.,TRBJ1-3,.,CASSLAKGGKNTIYF,TGTGCCAGCAGCTTGGCCAAGGGGGGGAAGAACACCATATATTTT
TRBV4-2,.,TRBJ1-4,.,CASRRSFNEKLFF,TGTGCCAGCAGAAGGAGCTTTAATGAAAAACTGTTTTTT
TRBV5-1,.,TRBJ1-2,.,CASSLTGWYGYTF,TGCGCCAGCAGCTTGACAGGGTGGTATGGCTACACCTTC
TRBV7-2,.,TRBJ2-7,.,CASSLTMDEQYF,TGTGCCAGCAGCTTGACTATGGACGAGCAGTACTTC
TRBV18,.,TRBJ1-1,few,CASSPLRGTEAFF,TGTGCCAGCTCACCACTCCGGGGCACTGAAGCTTTCTTT
TRBV5-4,TRBD1,TRBJ2-7,.,CASSRRDRYEQYF,TGTGCCAGCAGTCGCCGGGACAGATACGAGCAGTACTTC
TRBV11-2,.,TRBJ1-2,few,CASSLDPGTNYGYTF,TGTGCCAGCAGCTTAGATCCGGGGACTAACTATGGCTACACCTTC
TRBV6-1,TRBD1,TRBJ1-4,medium-sized,CASSEARRQGVGKLFF,TGTGCCAGCAGTGAAGCGAGGCGACAGGGGGTGGGAAAACTGTTTTTT
TRBV5-5,TRBD1,TRBJ2-7,.,CASSLGQGRYYEQYF,TGTGCCAGCAGCTTGGGACAGGGGAGGTACTACGAGCAGTACTTC
TRBV28,.,TRBJ1-1,.,CASSFRRGAFF,TGTGCCAGCAGTTTCAGGCGGGGGGCTTTCTTT
TRBV7-9,.,TRBJ2-7,.,CASSLGGTYYEQYF,TGTGCCAGCAGCTTAGGCGGGACTTATTACGAGCAGTACTTC
TRBV6-5,.,TRBJ1-1,once,CASSQTRGTAEAFF,TGTGCCAGCAGCCAAACCAGGGGAACCGCTGAAGCTTTCTTT
TRBV3-1/TRBV3-2,.,TRBJ2-6,.,CASSQDFSTVGANVLTF,TGTGCCAGCAGCCAAGATTTTAGTACAGTAGGCGCCAACGTCCTGACTTTC
TRBV9,TRBD2,TRBJ2-1,.,CASSVGTSGYNEQFF,TGTGCCAGCAGCGTAGGGACTAGCGGGTACAATGAGCAGTTCTTC
TRBV20-1,.,TRBJ2-1,.,CSARMNEQFF,TGCAGTGCTAGAATGAATGAGCAGTTCTTC
TRBV10-3,TRBD2,TRBJ2-1,.,CAISGTSNEQFF,TGTGCCATCAGTGGGACTAGCAATGAGCAGTTCTTC
TRBV30,.,TRBJ2-7,.,CAWSVLGRSRSYEQYF,TGTGCCTGGAGTGTACTCGGCAGGTCGAGATCCTACGAGCAGTACTTC
TRBV7-2,.,TRBJ1-1,.,CASSSEQQGLNTEAFF,TGTGCCAGCAGCTCCGAACAACAGGGCTTGAACACTGAAGCTTTCTTT
TRBV24-1,.,TRBJ2-5,.,CATSDFRSETQYF,TGTGCCACCAGTGATTTTCGGTCGGAGACCCAGTACTTC
TRBV7-9,.,TRBJ2-2,.,CASSEGSSTGELFF,TGTGCCAGCAGCGAGGGCTCGAGCACCGGGGAGCTGTTTTTT
TRBV4-3,.,TRBJ2-7,.,CASSQEWQGPEQYF,TGCGCCAGCAGCCAAGAATGGCAGGGACCCGAGCAGTACTTC
TRBV6-2/TRBV6-3,.,TRBJ2-1,.,CASSYGSSYNEQFF,TGTGCCAGCAGTTACGGGAGCTCCTACAATGAGCAGTTCTTC
TRBV6-1,.,TRBJ1-2,.,CASSDGVMTGYTF,TGTGCCAGCAGTGATGGGGTTATGACGGGCTACACCTTC
TRBV7-7,.,TRBJ2-1,few,CASSPLASSSYNEQFF,TGTGCTAGCAGCCCTTTAGCCTCCAGCTCCTACAATGAGCAGTTCTTC
TRBV28,.,TRBJ2-7,.,CASSPLMSWGYEQYF,TGTGCCAGCAGTCCTCTTATGAGCTGGGGCTACGAGCAGTACTTC
TRBV19,.,TRBJ2-2,.,CAISNTGGTGELFF,TGTGCCATCTCCAACACAGGAGGCACCGGGGAGCTGTTTTTT
TRBV18,.,TRBJ2-1,.,CASSPQVAVHNEQFF,TGTGCCAGCTCACCACAGGTAGCGGTCCACAATGAGCAGTTCTTC
TRBV4-2,.,TRBJ1-2,few,CASSQDGSRQVAYGYTF,TGTGCCAGCAGCCAAGATGGGTCGAGACAGGTCGCCTATGGCTACACCTTC
TRBV25-1,TRBD1,TRBJ2-7,.,CASTGTGVYEQYF,TGTGCCAGCACAGGGACAGGGGTCTACGAGCAGTACTTC
TRBV2,.,TRBJ1-4,.,CASSDFAGPGLMKNCFF,.
TRBV30,TRBD2,TRBJ2-1,.,CAWSVPRGGLRSSYNEQFF,TGTGCCTGGAGTGTACCCCGGGGGGGACTTAGGAGCTCCTACAATGAGCAGTTCTTC
TRBV29-1,TRBD2,TRBJ2-7,.,CSGLLAGANEQYF,TGCAGCGGCCTACTAGCGGGAGCCAACGAGCAGTACTTC
TRBV29-1,TRBD1,TRBJ1-2,.,CSVHEPGTGLYGYTF,TGCAGCGTCCATGAGCCCGGGACAGGACTCTATGGCTACACCTTC
TRBV5-1,TRBD2,TRBJ2-1,.,CASSPSGNREQFF,TGCGCCAGCAGCCCTAGCGGGAACAGGGAGCAGTTCTTC
TRBV6-5,.,TRBJ1-6,once,CASSWGDSPLHF,TGTGCCAGCAGTTGGGGGGATTCACCCCTCCACTTT
TRBV4-2,.,TRBJ1-2,.,CASSQDRAFYGYTF,TGTGCCAGCAGCCAAGACAGGGCGTTTTATGGCTACACCTTC
TRBV3-1/TRBV3-2,.,TRBJ1-6,.,CASSQGMDSPLHF,TGTGCCAGCAGCCAGGGCATGGATTCACCCCTCCACTTT
TRBV6-5,.,TRBJ1-2,few,CASSLYRGGDYGYTF,TGTGCCAGCAGTTTGTATAGGGGCGGGGACTATGGCTACACCTTC
TRBV7-9,.,TRBJ1-5,.,CASSLGGRRGQPQHF,TGTGCCAGCAGCTTAGGTGGAAGGCGAGGGCAGCCCCAGCATTTT
TRBV4-1,.,TRBJ1-5,few,CASSQPSGSNQPQHF,TGCGCCAGCAGCCAGCCTAGTGGAAGCAATCAGCCCCAGCATTTT
TRBV28,.,TRBJ2-3,.,CASSLPTDTQYF,TGTGCCAGCAGCCTCCCCACAGATACGCAGTATTTT
TRBV6-1,.,TRBJ1-1,.,CASSDYSGIGITGLNTEAFF,TGTGCCAGCAGTGACTATTCGGGGATAGGTATTACAGGACTGAACACTGAAGCTTTCTTT
TRBV7-2,TRBD1,TRBJ2-7,.,CASSLVDRVYEQYF,TGTGCCAGCAGCTTAGTAGACAGGGTCTACGAGCAGTACTTC
TRBV20-1,.,TRBJ2-1,.,CSASYNTGGEQFF,TGCAGTGCTAGTTATAACACCGGAGGGGAGCAGTTCTTC
TRBV5-1,TRBD1,TRBJ2-7,.,CASSQDRVSSYEQYF,TGCGCCAGCAGCCAAGACAGGGTGAGCTCCTACGAGCAGTACTTC
TRBV19,.,TRBJ1-1,.,CASLTDRRRGNTEAFF,TGTGCCAGTTTGACAGACAGACGGAGAGGGAACACTGAAGCTTTCTTT
TRBV4-1,.,TRBJ2-1,.,CASSPGPSYNEQFF,TGCGCCAGCAGCCCCGGGCCTTCCTACAATGAGCAGTTCTTC
TRBV24-1,.,TRBJ2-7,.,CATSDSDLGPIGEQYF,TGTGCCACCAGTGATTCAGATTTAGGGCCAATCGGCGAGCAGTACTTC